This TCR beta chain came from a study of blood T cell repertoires in COVID-19. Study-level background: The samples span acute and convalescent COVID-19 from the United States, Italy and Spain.

TCRdb keeps only in-frame clones here, not all; method: immunoSEQ multiplex PCR. The repertoire holds about 370,000 clones, with 80% to 90% as singletons. The CDR3 contains 18 residues. The sample was peripheral blood. The chain links TRBV1 to TRBJ2-2; the table's TRBD2 call for D was not verified on the DNA. TRBV1 is a pseudogene locus. The origin of this receptor is a woman aged 25 to 39 with COVID-19, enrolled during active disease. CDR3 sequence: CTSSQEMRGGPNTGELFF. The CDR3 DNA reads as TGCACCAGCAGCCAAGAGATGCGGGGGGGCCCGAACACCGGGGAGCTGTTTTTT.